This entry describes one T cell receptor beta chain. The target antigen is unknown. This sample was taken from a study of neoadjuvant anti-PD-1 for oral cavity cancer. Study findings and constraints: After neoadjuvant nivolumab, PBMC T cell clonality was significantly higher in non-responders than responders.

The CDR3 runs 13 residues. Trimming took 2 bases from V and 7 from J, leaving 11 bases between them. In germline, CDR1 is KGHSH, CDR2 LQKENI. Produced via immunoSEQ multiplex PCR; TCRdb's table is partial and in-frame only. Altogether some 15,000 clones are present, under 80% being singletons, with the ten largest covering 3%. The rearrangement uses TRBV18 and TRBJ1-2; D is ambiguous. This TCR came from a person between 35 and 79 years old with oral cavity squamous cell carcinoma. The source material was PBMCs, sampled before nivolumab (anti-PD-1) treatment. Here the CDR3 DNA reads TGTGCCAGCTCACCAGAGAGGGCAGGTGGCTACACCTTC. Its protein product is CASSPERAGGYTF. Full variable domain (rest looked up from reference TRBV18 and TRBJ1-2): NAGVMQNPRHLVRRRGQEARLRCSPMKGHSHVYWYRQLPEEGLKFMVYLQKENIIDESGMPKERFSAEFPKEGPSILRIQQVVRGDSAAYFCASSPERAGGYTFGSGTRLTVV.